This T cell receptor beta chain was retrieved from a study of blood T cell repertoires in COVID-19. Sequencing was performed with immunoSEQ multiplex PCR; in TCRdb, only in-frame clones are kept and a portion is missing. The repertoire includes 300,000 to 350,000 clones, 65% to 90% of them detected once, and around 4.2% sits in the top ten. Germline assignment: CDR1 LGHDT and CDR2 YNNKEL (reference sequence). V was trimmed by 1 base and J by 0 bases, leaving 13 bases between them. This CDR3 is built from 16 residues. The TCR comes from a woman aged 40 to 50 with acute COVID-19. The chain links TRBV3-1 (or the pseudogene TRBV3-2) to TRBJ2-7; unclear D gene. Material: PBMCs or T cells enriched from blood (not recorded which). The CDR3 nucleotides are TGTGCCAGCAGCCAAGGTTCTATACGCCTCTCCTACGAGCAGTACTTC. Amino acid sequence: CASSQGSIRLSYEQYF.